Listed below are T cell receptor beta chains from one sample, sequenced in a study of blood T cell repertoires in COVID-19. The protocol was immunoSEQ multiplex PCR, while the TCRdb copy is restricted to in-frame clones and leaves out a portion. The sample records 310,000 or so clones, roughly 87% being singletons. Sample: PBMCs or T cells enriched from blood (not recorded which). The receptors here all came from a woman aged 18-29 years who had recovered from COVID-19. Both conserved end residues are part of each CDR3. D genes are given only for firm matches. Rows may omit the clone size; those that give it use once, few, many or a size class.

d_gene | j_gene | v_gene | abundance | CDR3aa | CDR3nt
TRBD1 | TRBJ1-2 | TRBV7-6 | once | CASSLAPPDRDNASPYGYTF | TGTGCCAGCAGCTTAGCCCCGCCGGACAGGGACAACGCCTCACCCTATGGCTACACCTTC
- | TRBJ2-2 | TRBV6-1 | once | CASSGPQGGENTGELFF | TGTGCCAGCAGTGGGCCTCAAGGGGGAGAAAACACCGGGGAGCTGTTTTTT
- | TRBJ1-1 | TRBV5-5 | - | CASSLFSLNTEAFF | TGTGCCAGCAGCTTGTTCAGTTTGAACACTGAAGCTTTCTTT
- | TRBJ1-6 | TRBV5-5 | - | CASSLDADSPLHF | TGTGCCAGCAGCTTGGACGCGGATTCACCCCTCCACTTT
- | TRBJ2-1 | TRBV18 | - | CASSPYPQAEQFF | TGTGCCAGCTCACCATACCCCCAGGCTGAGCAGTTCTTC
- | TRBJ2-7 | TRBV27 | - | CASSRLSAGDSYEQYF | TGTGCCAGCAGTCGCCTTTCCGCAGGGGATAGTTACGAGCAGTACTTC
TRBD1 | TRBJ2-5 | TRBV19 | - | CASSGRQGAVTQYF | TGTGCCAGTAGTGGTCGACAGGGGGCTGTGACCCAGTACTTC
- | TRBJ1-2 | TRBV3-1/TRBV3-2 | - | CASSQVLGGGYTF | TGTGCCAGCAGCCAAGTTTTGGGGGGTGGCTACACCTTC
TRBD2 | TRBJ2-3 | TRBV20-1 | - | CSASPGLAGLTDTQYF | TGCAGTGCTAGTCCCGGTCTAGCGGGGCTCACAGATACGCAGTATTTT
- | TRBJ1-2 | TRBV5-4 | - | CASSLPGVGGYTF | TGTGCCAGCAGCTTGCCAGGGGTGGGAGGCTACACCTTC
TRBD2 | TRBJ2-7 | TRBV19 | few | CASSGQRGGYEQYF | TGTGCCAGTAGTGGCCAGCGGGGGGGATACGAGCAGTACTTC
TRBD1 | TRBJ1-1 | TRBV7-9 | few | CASSPHMTGKEAFF | TGTGCCAGCAGCCCTCATATGACAGGGAAAGAAGCTTTCTTT
TRBD2 | TRBJ2-7 | TRBV28 | - | CATDSGITYEQYF | TGTGCCACCGATAGCGGGATCACCTACGAGCAGTACTTC